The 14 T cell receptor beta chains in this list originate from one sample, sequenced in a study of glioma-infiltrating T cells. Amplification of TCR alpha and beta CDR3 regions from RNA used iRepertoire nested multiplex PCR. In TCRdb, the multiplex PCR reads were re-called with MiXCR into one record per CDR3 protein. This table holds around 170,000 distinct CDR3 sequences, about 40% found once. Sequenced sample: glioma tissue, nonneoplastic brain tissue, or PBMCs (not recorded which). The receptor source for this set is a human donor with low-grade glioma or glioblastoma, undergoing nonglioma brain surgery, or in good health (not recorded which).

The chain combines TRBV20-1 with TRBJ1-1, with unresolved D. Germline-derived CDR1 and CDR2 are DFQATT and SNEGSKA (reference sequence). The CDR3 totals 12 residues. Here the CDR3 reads CTPRRFNAEAFF. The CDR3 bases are TGCACCCCCCGGCGCTTCAACGCTGAAGCTTTCTTT.

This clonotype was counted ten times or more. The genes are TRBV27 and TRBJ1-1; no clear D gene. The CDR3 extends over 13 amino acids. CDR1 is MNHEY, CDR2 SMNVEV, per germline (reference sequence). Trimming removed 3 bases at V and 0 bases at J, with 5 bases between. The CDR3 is CASSLQLNTEAFF. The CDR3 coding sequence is TGTGCCAGCAGTTTGCAATTGAACACTGAAGCTTTCTTT.

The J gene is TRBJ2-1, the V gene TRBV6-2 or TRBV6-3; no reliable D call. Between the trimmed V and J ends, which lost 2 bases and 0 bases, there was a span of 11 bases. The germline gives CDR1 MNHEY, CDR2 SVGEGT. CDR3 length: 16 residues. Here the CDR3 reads CASSYTPASSYNEQFF. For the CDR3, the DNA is TGTGCCAGCAGTTACACGCCAGCGAGCTCCTACAATGAGCAGTTCTTC.

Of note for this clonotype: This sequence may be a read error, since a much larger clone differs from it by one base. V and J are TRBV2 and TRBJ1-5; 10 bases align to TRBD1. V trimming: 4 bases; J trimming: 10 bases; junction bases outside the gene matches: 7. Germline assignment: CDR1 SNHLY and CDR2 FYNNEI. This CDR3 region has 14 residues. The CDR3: CASSVGTGVHPQHF. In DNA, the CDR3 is TGTGCCAGCAGTGTTGGGACAGGGGTTCACCCCCAGCATTTT.

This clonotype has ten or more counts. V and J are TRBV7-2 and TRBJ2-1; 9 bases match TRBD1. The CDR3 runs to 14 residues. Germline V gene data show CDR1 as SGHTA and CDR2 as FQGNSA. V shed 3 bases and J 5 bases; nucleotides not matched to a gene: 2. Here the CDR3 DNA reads TGTGCCAGCAGCTTTGGGGACAGGGACAATGAGCAGTTCTTC. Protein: CASSFGDRDNEQFF.

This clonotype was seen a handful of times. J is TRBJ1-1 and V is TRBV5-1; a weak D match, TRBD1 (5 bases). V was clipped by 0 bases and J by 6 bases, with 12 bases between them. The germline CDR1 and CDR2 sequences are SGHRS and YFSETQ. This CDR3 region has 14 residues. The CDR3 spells CASSLGGAGSEAFF. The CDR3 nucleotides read TGCGCCAGCAGCTTGGGAGGAGCAGGGTCTGAAGCTTTCTTT.

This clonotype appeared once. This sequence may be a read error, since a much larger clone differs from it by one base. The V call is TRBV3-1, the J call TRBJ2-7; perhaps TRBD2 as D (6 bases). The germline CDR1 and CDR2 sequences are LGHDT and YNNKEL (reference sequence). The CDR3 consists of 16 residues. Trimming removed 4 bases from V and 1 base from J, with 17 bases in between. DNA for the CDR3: TGTGCCAGCAGCCCCCGGACTATCGGTTTATCCTACGAGCAGTACTTC. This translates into CASSPRTIGLSYEQYF.

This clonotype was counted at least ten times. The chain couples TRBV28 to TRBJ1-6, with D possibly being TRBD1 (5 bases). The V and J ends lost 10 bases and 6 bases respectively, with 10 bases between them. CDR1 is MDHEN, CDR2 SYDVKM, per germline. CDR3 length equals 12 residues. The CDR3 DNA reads TGTGCCATTCGACAGCCTAATTCACCCCTCCACTTT. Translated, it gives CAIRQPNSPLHF.

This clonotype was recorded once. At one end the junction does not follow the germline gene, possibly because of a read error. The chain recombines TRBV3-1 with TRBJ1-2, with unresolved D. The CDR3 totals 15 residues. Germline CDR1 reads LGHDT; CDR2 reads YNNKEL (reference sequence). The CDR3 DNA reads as TGTGCCAGCAGACAAGTCTTTGGTGGTGACTATGGCTACACCTTC. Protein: CASRQVFGGDYGYTF.

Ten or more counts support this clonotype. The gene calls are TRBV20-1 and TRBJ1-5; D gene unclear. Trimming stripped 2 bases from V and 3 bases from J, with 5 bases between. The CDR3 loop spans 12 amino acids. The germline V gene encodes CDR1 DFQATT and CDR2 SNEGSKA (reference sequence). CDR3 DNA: TGCAGTGCTAGAAAACCCAATCAGCCCCAGCATTTT. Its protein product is CSARKPNQPQHF.

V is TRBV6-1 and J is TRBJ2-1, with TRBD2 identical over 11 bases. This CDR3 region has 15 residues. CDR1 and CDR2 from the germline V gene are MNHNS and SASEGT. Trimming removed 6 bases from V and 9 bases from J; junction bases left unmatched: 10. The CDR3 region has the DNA TGTGCCAGCAGAGACACTAGCGGGAGATTGGGTGAGCAGTTCTTC. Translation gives CASRDTSGRLGEQFF.

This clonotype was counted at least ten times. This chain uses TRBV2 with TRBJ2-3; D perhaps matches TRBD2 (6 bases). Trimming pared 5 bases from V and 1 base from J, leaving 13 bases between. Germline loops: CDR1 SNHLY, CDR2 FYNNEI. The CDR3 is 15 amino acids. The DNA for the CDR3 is TGTGCCAGCAGTTATTTAGCGGAGGGCACAGATACGCAGTATTTT. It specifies CASSYLAEGTDTQYF.

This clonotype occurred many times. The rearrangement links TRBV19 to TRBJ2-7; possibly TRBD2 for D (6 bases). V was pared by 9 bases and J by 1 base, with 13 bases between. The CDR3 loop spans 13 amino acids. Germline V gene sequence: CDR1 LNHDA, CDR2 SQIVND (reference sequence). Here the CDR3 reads CASQTSASYEQYF. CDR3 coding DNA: TGTGCCAGCCAGACTAGTGCGTCCTACGAGCAGTACTTC.

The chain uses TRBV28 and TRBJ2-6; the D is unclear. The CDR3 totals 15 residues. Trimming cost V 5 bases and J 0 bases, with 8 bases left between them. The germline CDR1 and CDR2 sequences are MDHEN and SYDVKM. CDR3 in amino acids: CASSPRFSGANVLTF. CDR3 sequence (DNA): TGTGCCAGCAGTCCCAGGTTCTCTGGGGCCAACGTCCTGACTTTC.